The present T cell receptor (beta chain) was sequenced within a study of blood T cell repertoires in COVID-19. At the level of the study: Whether acute or convalescent, the COVID-19 samples came from the United States, Italy and Spain. T cells, B-cell-depleted T cells, or PBMCs provided the cDNA or gDNA that served as material.

Original processing methods: It was from reference gene primer amplification that nucleated cell counts were estimated. Some clones are missing from TCRdb's copy, which holds only in-frame ones; the method was immunoSEQ multiplex PCR. V, J and clone size derive from that table, while D and trimming were established from the DNA sequence. The repertoire holds more than 200,000 clones, with 80% to 85% as singletons. Trimming removed 8 bases from V and 6 bases from J; junction bases left unmatched: 7. The CDR3 runs 13 residues. Germline V gives CDR1 MDHEN, CDR2 SYDVKM. The TCR originated in a man aged 55 to 70 with acute or convalescent COVID-19. This sequence joins TRBV28 and TRBJ2-7; TRBD1 aligns across 10 bases. Sequenced: peripheral blood. This chain's CDR3 is CASWDRGISEQYF. The DNA of the CDR3 is TGTGCCAGCTGGGACAGGGGCATCTCCGAGCAGTACTTC.